A selection of T cell receptor beta chains follows, all from one sample in a study of blood T cell repertoires in COVID-19. The table came from immunoSEQ multiplex PCR; TCRdb's copy has only in-frame clones and leaves some out. The sample carries about 260,000 clones, roughly four fifths recorded once. Sequencing was done on a sample of peripheral blood. The receptor source for this set is an elderly woman with acute or convalescent COVID-19. CDR3s include the opening cysteine and the closing phenylalanine or tryptophan. Each record gives: clone size, V gene, D gene, J gene, CDR3 DNA, CDR3 protein. The D gene is left open where the match is weak. The size entry is marked missing in some rows and otherwise reads once, few, many or a size class.

abundance: -; v_gene: TRBV6-6; d_gene: -; j_gene: TRBJ1-1; CDR3nt: TGTGCCAGCAGACGACGACAGGAAAACACTGAAGCTTTCTTT; CDR3aa: CASRRRQENTEAFF
abundance: -; v_gene: TRBV7-9; d_gene: TRBD1; j_gene: TRBJ2-7; CDR3nt: TGTGCCAGCAGCCCCGGGACAGGGGGCTACTACGAGCAGTACTTC; CDR3aa: CASSPGTGGYYEQYF
abundance: -; v_gene: TRBV5-1; d_gene: -; j_gene: TRBJ1-3; CDR3nt: TGCGCCAGCAGCATCGGGCCAGCGGGTGGGGACACCATATATTTT; CDR3aa: CASSIGPAGGDTIYF
abundance: -; v_gene: TRBV5-6; d_gene: -; j_gene: TRBJ1-2; CDR3nt: TGTGCCAGCAGCTTAGGACAGCCACGCTATGGCTACACCTTC; CDR3aa: CASSLGQPRYGYTF
abundance: -; v_gene: TRBV7-9; d_gene: -; j_gene: TRBJ1-1; CDR3nt: TGTGCCAGCAGCTCTCCCCCCGGACGGGGGAACACTGAAGCTTTCTTT; CDR3aa: CASSSPPGRGNTEAFF
abundance: -; v_gene: TRBV7-2; d_gene: TRBD1; j_gene: TRBJ1-6; CDR3nt: TGTGCCAGCAGCCTAGTACTCCAAGGGACAGCAACTAATTCACCCCTCCACTTT; CDR3aa: CASSLVLQGTATNSPLHF
abundance: once; v_gene: TRBV7-8; d_gene: TRBD2; j_gene: TRBJ2-1; CDR3nt: TGTGCCAGCAGCTTAGGTCCCAGGACAGGGACTAGCGGGGGCCTTTACAATGAGCAGTTCTTC; CDR3aa: CASSLGPRTGTSGGLYNEQFF
abundance: -; v_gene: TRBV2; d_gene: -; j_gene: TRBJ2-3; CDR3nt: TGTGCCAGCAGTGACAAAGGCTGGGAGAGGGATACGCAGTATTTT; CDR3aa: CASSDKGWERDTQYF
abundance: -; v_gene: TRBV9; d_gene: TRBD2; j_gene: TRBJ2-3; CDR3nt: TGTGCCAGCAGCGTAGTAGGGACTAGCGGGGGCACAGATACGCAGTATTTT; CDR3aa: CASSVVGTSGGTDTQYF
abundance: -; v_gene: TRBV7-2; d_gene: -; j_gene: TRBJ1-3; CDR3nt: TGTGCCAGCAGCCCTCAACAGGGCCTCACTGGAAACACCATATATTTT; CDR3aa: CASSPQQGLTGNTIYF
abundance: -; v_gene: TRBV5-1; d_gene: TRBD2; j_gene: TRBJ2-3; CDR3nt: TGCGCCAGCAGCTTCCCTCCTGGCGGGAGTCTTGCAGATACGCAGTATTTT; CDR3aa: CASSFPPGGSLADTQYF
abundance: -; v_gene: TRBV5-1; d_gene: -; j_gene: TRBJ2-5; CDR3nt: TGCGCCAGCAGCTTGGACACTAGAGACGAGACCCAGTACTTC; CDR3aa: CASSLDTRDETQYF
abundance: -; v_gene: TRBV5-5; d_gene: -; j_gene: TRBJ2-7; CDR3nt: TGTGCCAGCAGCCCCGTCAGCTACGAGCAGTACTTC; CDR3aa: CASSPVSYEQYF
abundance: -; v_gene: TRBV7-7; d_gene: TRBD2; j_gene: TRBJ2-5; CDR3nt: TGTGCCAGCAGCTTAGCTAGCGGGGGGATCGAGACCCAGTACTTC; CDR3aa: CASSLASGGIETQYF
abundance: -; v_gene: TRBV4-1; d_gene: -; j_gene: TRBJ2-7; CDR3nt: TGCGCCAGCAGCCAAAGCGCAGGGCCCTACGAGCAGTACTTC; CDR3aa: CASSQSAGPYEQYF
abundance: -; v_gene: TRBV6-6; d_gene: TRBD2; j_gene: TRBJ2-5; CDR3nt: TGTGCCAGCGGGACTAGGGAAGAGACCCAGTACTTC; CDR3aa: CASGTREETQYF
abundance: -; v_gene: TRBV12-5; d_gene: TRBD1; j_gene: TRBJ1-6; CDR3nt: TGTGCTAGTGGTTTGGCCTCCGGGACAGGGGGTACGGGGAGTTCACCCCTCCACTTT; CDR3aa: CASGLASGTGGTGSSPLHF
abundance: -; v_gene: TRBV5-1; d_gene: TRBD2; j_gene: TRBJ2-1; CDR3nt: TGCGCCAGCAGCTTGGGACTAGCGGGAGGGAGTGAGCAGTTCTTC; CDR3aa: CASSLGLAGGSEQFF
abundance: -; v_gene: TRBV3-1/TRBV3-2; d_gene: -; j_gene: TRBJ1-4; CDR3nt: TGTGCCAGCAGCCAAGTATTCTTGGGGGGAAGCGGGACTAATGAAAAACTGTTTTTT; CDR3aa: CASSQVFLGGSGTNEKLFF
abundance: once; v_gene: TRBV7-9; d_gene: TRBD1; j_gene: TRBJ1-5; CDR3nt: TGTGCCAGCAGCTTAGCCCCGGGCAGGGGGAGCCAGCCCCAGCATTTT; CDR3aa: CASSLAPGRGSQPQHF
abundance: -; v_gene: TRBV3-1/TRBV3-2; d_gene: -; j_gene: TRBJ2-5; CDR3nt: TGTGCCAGCAGCCGGCCCCAAGAGACCCAGTACTTC; CDR3aa: CASSRPQETQYF
abundance: few; v_gene: TRBV7-2; d_gene: -; j_gene: TRBJ2-3; CDR3nt: TGTGCCAGCAGCGAGGCCGGGACTCCATTTAGCACAGATACGCAGTATTTT; CDR3aa: CASSEAGTPFSTDTQYF
abundance: -; v_gene: TRBV7-2; d_gene: -; j_gene: TRBJ2-3; CDR3nt: TGTGCCAGCAGCTTAGCTAGGGGTACGCAGTATTTT; CDR3aa: CASSLARGTQYF
abundance: few; v_gene: TRBV30; d_gene: TRBD1; j_gene: TRBJ1-1; CDR3nt: TGTGCCGGAAGGACAGGGGGCACTGAAGCTTTCTTT; CDR3aa: CAGRTGGTEAFF
abundance: -; v_gene: TRBV5-3; d_gene: TRBD1; j_gene: TRBJ1-4; CDR3nt: TGTGCCAGAAGCTTAGACACGGGACAGGTAAGGCCTCATCCGCGCTCAACTAATGAAAAACTGTTTTTT; CDR3aa: CARSLDTGQVRPHPRSTNEKLFF
abundance: once; v_gene: TRBV23-1; d_gene: -; j_gene: TRBJ2-7; CDR3nt: TGCGCCAGCAGTCAACCGCCCATACCCCAGGGCTCACAGAGTGGCGAGCAGTACTTC; CDR3aa: CASSQPPIPQGSQSGEQYF
abundance: -; v_gene: TRBV9; d_gene: -; j_gene: TRBJ1-1; CDR3nt: TGTGCCAGCAGCGTAGAGCCCCTAGGGAACACTGAAGCTTTCTTT; CDR3aa: CASSVEPLGNTEAFF
abundance: -; v_gene: TRBV3-1/TRBV3-2; d_gene: TRBD1; j_gene: TRBJ2-1; CDR3nt: TGTGCCAGCAGCCGTCCCGGGACAGGGAGGGATGAGCAGTTCTTC; CDR3aa: CASSRPGTGRDEQFF
abundance: -; v_gene: TRBV6-6; d_gene: TRBD1; j_gene: TRBJ1-1; CDR3nt: TGTGCCAGCAGTTTACAGGGGGCGCGTGAAGCTTTCTTT; CDR3aa: CASSLQGAREAFF
abundance: once; v_gene: TRBV4-3; d_gene: TRBD1; j_gene: TRBJ1-2; CDR3nt: TGCGCCAGCAGCCAAGATAGGACAGGGGTTGTTTATGGCTACACCTTC; CDR3aa: CASSQDRTGVVYGYTF
abundance: -; v_gene: TRBV6-4; d_gene: TRBD1; j_gene: TRBJ1-2; CDR3nt: TGTGCCAGCAGTGACGGTGGACAGGGATCTCGAGGCTACACCTTC; CDR3aa: CASSDGGQGSRGYTF
abundance: few; v_gene: TRBV6-5; d_gene: -; j_gene: TRBJ1-1; CDR3nt: TGTGCCAGCAGTTACTCGGGTCAGGGGACCCCTGAAGCTTTCTTT; CDR3aa: CASSYSGQGTPEAFF